The clone carrying this T cell receptor (beta chain) was detected ten times or more. The CDR3 is cut off 3 residues early in the read; its end comes from the germline J gene. Method: immunoSEQ multiplex PCR; TCRdb's copy keeps in-frame clones and lacks some. The sample counts 40,000 to 50,000 clones, none seen once; the ten largest own more than 9%. These data belong to a study of T cell clonality in common variable immunodeficiency. The V gene lost 1 base and the J gene lost 3 bases, with 12 bases spanning the gap. This CDR3 has 15 amino acids. In germline, CDR1 is SGHRS, CDR2 YFSETQ. The sample consisted of peripheral blood mononuclear cells. The sequence was obtained from a person aged 18 to 69 in good health. The V gene is TRBV5-1, the J gene TRBJ2-3; D not resolved. The part of the CDR3 DNA that was read is TGCGCCAGCAGCTTGAACACCGGGTCGACAGATACG. This codes for CASSLNTGSTDT. The whole CDR3 reads CASSLNTGSTDTQYF.